What follows are 4 T cell receptor beta chains derived from one specimen sequenced in a study of Ad26.COV2.S vaccination and SARS-CoV-2 variants. This table comes from immunoSEQ multiplex PCR, and its TCRdb copy is limited to in-frame clones, with some not included. Of more than 300,000 clones detected, about 85% appear once; the ten largest clones hold approximately 2%. Treatment: around 19 received Ad26.COV2.S at low or high dose, single or two shots; about 5 received placebo; per-sample allocation not given. At day 63 after the first vaccine or placebo injection, samples were drawn. The material sequenced was peripheral blood, taken in a trial of Ad26.COV2.S vaccine versus placebo. These receptors were taken from a person between 18 and 65 years old who received the Ad26.COV2.S COVID-19 vaccine or a placebo.

The chain uses TRBV29-1 and TRBJ1-2; D is unclear. Germline-derived CDR1 and CDR2 are SQVTM and ANQGSEA. Trimming took off 6 bases at V and 2 bases at J, with 19 bases between the two ends. The CDR3 contains 15 residues. This CDR3 is CSVLSGKLSNYGYTF. CDR3 bases: TGCAGCGTCCTTTCGGGGAAGTTGTCCAACTATGGCTACACCTTC.

V usage is TRBV28 and J usage is TRBJ1-5; D gene unclear. This CDR3 is 16 amino acids long. Trimming left V 1 base short and J 2 bases short, with 12 bases between. Germline CDR1 and CDR2: MDHEN and SYDVKM. In DNA, the CDR3 is TGTGCCAGCAGTTTATTGTGGCAGGTGGGCAATCAGCCCCAGCATTTT. This encodes CASSLLWQVGNQPQHF.

The chain joins TRBV9 to TRBJ1-1; TRBD1 matches 7 bases. Germline-derived CDR1 and CDR2 are SGDLS and YYNGEE. The CDR3 loop spans 15 amino acids. With V trimmed by 6 bases and J by 4 bases, 12 bases remained unmatched. The CDR3: CASTTTGTERTEAFF. The DNA for the CDR3 is TGTGCCAGCACCACTACGGGGACAGAGCGCACTGAAGCTTTCTTT.

The V gene is TRBV12-3 or TRBV12-4, the J gene TRBJ2-5, with TRBD1 identical over 9 bases. This CDR3 region has 13 residues. The V segment lost 6 bases and the J segment 4 bases; nucleotides outside the gene matches: 3. The CDR3 DNA reads TGTGCCAGCAGCGAGGACAGGGGAGAGACCCAGTACTTC. It yields the protein CASSEDRGETQYF.